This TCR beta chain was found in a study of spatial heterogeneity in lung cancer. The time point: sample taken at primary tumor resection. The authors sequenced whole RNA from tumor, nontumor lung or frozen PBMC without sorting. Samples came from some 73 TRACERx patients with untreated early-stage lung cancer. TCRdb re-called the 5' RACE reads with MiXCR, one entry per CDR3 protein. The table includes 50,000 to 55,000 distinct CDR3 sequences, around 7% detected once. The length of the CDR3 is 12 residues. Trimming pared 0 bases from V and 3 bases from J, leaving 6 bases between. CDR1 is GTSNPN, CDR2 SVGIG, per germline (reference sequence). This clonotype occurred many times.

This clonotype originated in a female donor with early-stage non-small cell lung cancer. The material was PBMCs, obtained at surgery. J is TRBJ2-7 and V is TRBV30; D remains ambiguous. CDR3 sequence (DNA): TGTGCCTGGAGTGTTCCCTACTACGAGCAGTACTTC. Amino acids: CAWSVPYYEQYF.